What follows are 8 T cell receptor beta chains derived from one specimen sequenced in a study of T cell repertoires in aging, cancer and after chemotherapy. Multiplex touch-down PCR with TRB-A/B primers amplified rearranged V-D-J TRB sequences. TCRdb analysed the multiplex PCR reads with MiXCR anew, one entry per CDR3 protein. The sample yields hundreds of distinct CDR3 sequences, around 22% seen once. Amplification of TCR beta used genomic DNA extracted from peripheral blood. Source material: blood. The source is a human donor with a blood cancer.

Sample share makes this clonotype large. DNA of the CDR3: TGTGCCAGCAGCTTAATGAGCGGGGCCAACGTCCTGACTTTC. It codes for CASSLMSGANVLTF. This chain joins TRBV7-2 and TRBJ2-6; D is ambiguous. Trimming removed 2 bases at V and 4 bases at J, with 6 bases between. The CDR3 extends over 14 amino acids. CDR1 is SGHTA and CDR2 is FQGNSA in the germline V gene.

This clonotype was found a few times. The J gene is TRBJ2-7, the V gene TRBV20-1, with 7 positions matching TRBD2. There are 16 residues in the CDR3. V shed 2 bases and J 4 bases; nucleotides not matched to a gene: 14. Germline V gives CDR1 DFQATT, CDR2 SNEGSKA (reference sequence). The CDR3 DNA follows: TGCAGTGCTAGACGTACTAGCGCCGGGGCTTATTACGAGCAGTACTTC. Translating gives CSARRTSAGAYYEQYF.

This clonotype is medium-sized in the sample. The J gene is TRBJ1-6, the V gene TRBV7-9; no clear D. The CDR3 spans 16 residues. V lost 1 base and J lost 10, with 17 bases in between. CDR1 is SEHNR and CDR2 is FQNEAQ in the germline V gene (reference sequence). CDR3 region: CASSLVKGVPNSPLHF. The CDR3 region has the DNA TGTGCCAGCAGCTTAGTTAAAGGTGTCCCGAACTCACCCCTCCACTTT. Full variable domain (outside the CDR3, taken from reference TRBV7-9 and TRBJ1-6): DTGVSQNPRHKITKRGQNVTFRCDPISEHNRLYWYRQTLGQGPEFLTYFQNEAQLEKSRLLSDRFSAERPKGSFSTLEIQRTEQGDSAMYLCASSLVKGVPNSPLHFGNGTRLTVT.

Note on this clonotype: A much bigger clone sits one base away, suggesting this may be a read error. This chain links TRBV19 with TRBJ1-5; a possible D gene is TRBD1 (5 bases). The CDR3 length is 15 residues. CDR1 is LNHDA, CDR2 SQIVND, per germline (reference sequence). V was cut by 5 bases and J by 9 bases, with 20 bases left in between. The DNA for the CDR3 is TGTGCCAGTAGTTTCCCCGTAGGGGCAGCGTTGCCCCAGCATTTT. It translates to CASSFPVGAALPQHF.

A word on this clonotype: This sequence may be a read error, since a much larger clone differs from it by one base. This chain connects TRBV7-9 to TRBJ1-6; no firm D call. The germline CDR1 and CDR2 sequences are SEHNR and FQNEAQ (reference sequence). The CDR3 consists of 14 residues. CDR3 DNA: TGTGCCATCAGCACCACGGGCCGGAATTCACCCCTCCACTTT. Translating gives CAISTTGRNSPLHF.

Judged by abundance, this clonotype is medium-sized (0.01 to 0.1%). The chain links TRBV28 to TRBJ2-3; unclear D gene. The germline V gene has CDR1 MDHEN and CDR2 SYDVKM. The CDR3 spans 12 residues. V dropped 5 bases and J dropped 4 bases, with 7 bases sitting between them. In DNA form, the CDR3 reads TGTGCCAGCAGTCCGTCTGCAGATACGCAGTATTTT. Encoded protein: CASSPSADTQYF. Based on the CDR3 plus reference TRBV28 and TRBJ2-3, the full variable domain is DVKVTQSSRYLVKRTGEKVFLECVQDMDHENMFWYRQDPGLGLRLIYFSYDVKMKEKGDIPEGYSVSREKKERFSLILESASTNQTSMYLCASSPSADTQYFGPGTRLTVL.

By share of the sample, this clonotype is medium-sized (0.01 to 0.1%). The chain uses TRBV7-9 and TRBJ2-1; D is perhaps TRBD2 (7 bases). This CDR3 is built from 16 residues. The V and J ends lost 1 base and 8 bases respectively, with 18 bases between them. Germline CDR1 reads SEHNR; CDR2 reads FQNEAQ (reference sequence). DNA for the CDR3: TGTGCCAGCAGCTTAGTGGGGGAGGGGGGGAGTGATGAGCAGTTCTTC. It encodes CASSLVGEGGSDEQFF.

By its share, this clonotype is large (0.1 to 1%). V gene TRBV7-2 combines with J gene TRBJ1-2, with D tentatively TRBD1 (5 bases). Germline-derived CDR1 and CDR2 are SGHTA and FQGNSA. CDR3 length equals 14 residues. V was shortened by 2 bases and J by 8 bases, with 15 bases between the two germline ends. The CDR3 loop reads CASSLMSGPGGYTF. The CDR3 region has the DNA TGTGCCAGCAGCTTAATGTCAGGGCCCGGAGGCTACACCTTC.